This TCR beta chain was identified in a study of blood T cell repertoires in COVID-19. Study information: The origin of the acute and convalescent COVID-19 samples was the United States, Italy and Spain.

Per the authors' pipeline: Cell counts per sample came from amplifying reference gene primers. Some clones are missing from TCRdb's copy, which holds only in-frame ones; the method was immunoSEQ multiplex PCR. V and J calls and clone size are as listed in that table; D and trimming were resolved from the DNA. The data hold under 500,000 clones, with around nine tenths observed a single time. Sequences were obtained from peripheral blood. The sequence came from a woman aged 25 to 39 with acute or convalescent COVID-19.

In nucleotides, the CDR3 is TGCAGCGTTGATGGGGACTCCACAGATACGCAGTATTTT. Translating it yields CSVDGDSTDTQYF. The chain recombines TRBV29-1 with TRBJ2-3; possibly TRBD2 for D (6 bases). There are 13 residues in the CDR3. V was cut by 3 bases and J by 2 bases, with 9 bases left in between. From germline, CDR1 is SQVTM and CDR2 ANQGSEA.